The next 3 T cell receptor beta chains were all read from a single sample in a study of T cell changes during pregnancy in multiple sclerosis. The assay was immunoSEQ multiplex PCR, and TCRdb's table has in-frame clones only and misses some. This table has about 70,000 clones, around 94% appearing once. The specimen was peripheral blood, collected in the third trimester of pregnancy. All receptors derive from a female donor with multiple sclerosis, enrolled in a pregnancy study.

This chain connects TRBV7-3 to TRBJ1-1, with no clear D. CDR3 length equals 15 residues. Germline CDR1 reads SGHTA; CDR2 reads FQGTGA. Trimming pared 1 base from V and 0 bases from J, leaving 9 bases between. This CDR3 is CASSLNLALNTEAFF. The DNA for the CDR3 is TGTGCCAGCAGCTTAAATCTGGCTTTGAACACTGAAGCTTTCTTT.

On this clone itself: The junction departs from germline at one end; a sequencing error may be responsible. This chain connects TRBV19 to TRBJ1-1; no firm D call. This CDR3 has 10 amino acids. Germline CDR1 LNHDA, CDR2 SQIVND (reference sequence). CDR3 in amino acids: CASLAGRLNF. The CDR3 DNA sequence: TGTGCCAGCCTTGCGGGAAGGCTAAATTTT.

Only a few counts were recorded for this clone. The chain's CDR3 is CASSLAGGESDTQYF. The DNA for the CDR3 is TGTGCCAGCTCCCTAGCGGGGGGGGAGTCAGATACGCAGTATTTT. The chain is built from TRBV6-4 and TRBJ2-3; 12 positions match TRBD2. CDR3 length: 15 residues. Germline-derived CDR1 and CDR2 are MRHNA and SNTAGT. With 8 bases clipped from V and 4 bases from J, the junction kept 7 bases outside the gene matches.